This entry lists 7 T cell receptor beta chains sequenced from one sample in a study of Graves' ophthalmopathy and Graves' hyperthyroidism. TCR beta CDR3 amplification used RNA transcripts. Second-round multiplex PCR came after a first-round RT-PCR that employed HTBI primers. One entry per CDR3 protein results from TCRdb running MiXCR on the multiplex PCR reads. Seen here are 200,000 to 300,000 distinct CDR3 sequences, about 46% observed once, and the top ten hold more than 45%. Sequenced input: peripheral blood. The receptor source for this set is an adult man with Graves' ophthalmopathy.

Remarks on this clonotype: Mismatch with germline at one junction end may stem from a read error. The J gene is TRBJ2-1, the V gene TRBV12-3 or TRBV12-4; 9 bases are shared with TRBD1. The CDR3 is 15 residues long. The CDR3 DNA sequence: TGTGCCATCAGTGTAAGGACAGGGGAAGTCAATGAGCAGTTCTTC. It encodes CAISVRTGEVNEQFF.

V is TRBV7-9 and J is TRBJ2-3; D tentatively fits TRBD1 or TRBD2 (5 bases each). Deletions cut 5 bases from V and 4 bases from J, with 16 bases between. CDR3 length equals 15 residues. The germline V gene has CDR1 SEHNR and CDR2 FQNEAQ (reference sequence). CDR3 protein: CASSLGPDWADTQYF. CDR3 DNA sequence: TGTGCCAGCAGCCTGGGACCCGACTGGGCAGATACGCAGTATTTT. Using reference TRBV7-9 and TRBJ2-3 for the parts outside the CDR3, the full variable domain is DTGVSQNPRHKITKRGQNVTFRCDPISEHNRLYWYRQTLGQGPEFLTYFQNEAQLEKSRLLSDRFSAERPKGSFSTLEIQRTEQGDSAMYLCASSLGPDWADTQYFGPGTRLTVL.

This clonotype has a handful of counts. The chain has TRBV25-1 and TRBJ1-2, with TRBD1 matching 7 bases. The germline gives CDR1 MGHDK, CDR2 SYGVNS. The CDR3 spans 13 residues. V was clipped by 5 bases and J by 2 bases; unmatched bases: 2. In DNA form, the CDR3 reads TGTGCCAGCAGTATACAGGGGAACTATGGCTACACCTTC. This sequence encodes CASSIQGNYGYTF.

This clonotype was recorded only once. Germline and junction disagree at one end, which may indicate a read error. This chain links TRBV29-1 with TRBJ2-5, with 7 bases aligning to TRBD1. The CDR3 is 16 residues long. The germline V gene encodes CDR1 SQVTM and CDR2 ANQGSEA. The CDR3 protein is CASSPPRQGGSETQYF. CDR3 DNA: TGTGCCAGCAGCCCACCCCGACAGGGCGGGTCAGAGACCCAGTACTTC. Together with reference TRBV29-1 and TRBJ2-5, the CDR3 gives the full variable domain: SAVISQKPSRDICQRGTSLTIQCQVDSQVTMMFWYRQQPGQSLTLIATANQGSEATYESGFVIDKFPISRPNLTFSTLTVSNMSPEDSSIYLCASSPPRQGGSETQYFGPGTRLLVL.

This chain uses TRBV9 with TRBJ1-5; 8 bases match TRBD1. The CDR3 is 20 residues long. Per the germline V gene, CDR1 is SGDLS and CDR2 is YYNGEE. Trimming took 4 bases from V and 7 from J; bases not matched to a gene: 25. The CDR3 reads CASSPTPQGVGEKGTQPQHF. In DNA, the CDR3 is TGTGCCAGCAGCCCAACCCCACAGGGGGTAGGTGAAAAGGGAACGCAGCCCCAGCATTTT.

V is TRBV2 and J is TRBJ1-3; D is possibly TRBD1 (6 bases). The CDR3 runs to 13 residues. The V and J ends lost 5 bases and 7 bases respectively, with 12 bases between them. CDR1 SNHLY and CDR2 FYNNEI come from the germline V gene. The DNA for the CDR3 is TGTGCCAGCAGTTTACCAGGGGTTAACACCATATATTTT. Translated, it gives CASSLPGVNTIYF.

This clonotype was detected only a few times. This may be a read error, as it is one base from a much larger clone. The V and J genes are TRBV29-1 and TRBJ1-6; D uncertain. This CDR3 is built from 15 residues. Germline V gives CDR1 SQVTM, CDR2 ANQGSEA. The CDR3 nucleotides read TGCAGCGTTGCCCTGTCGCATTCCTGTAATTCACCCCTCCACTTT. This sequence encodes CSVALSHSCNSPLHF.